The clone carrying this T cell receptor (beta chain) has ten or more counts. As yet, its antigen is unknown. This entry comes from a study of T cells after yellow fever vaccination. Study-wide findings and caveats: Only a small proportion of the clonotypes turned up in both the CD4 and the CD8 compartments, likely arising from convergent recombination. Weaker, the secondary response had a peak occurring faster, on day 5 versus 15.

Researchers made TCR cDNA using 5'RACE template switching, and this step added a universal primer site and UMIs. TCRdb ran MiXCR on the 5' RACE reads and lists one entry per CDR3 protein. The table records 100,000 to 150,000 distinct CDR3 sequences, under 8.5% of them present only once. The V gene lost 5 bases and the J gene lost 9 bases, with 19 bases spanning the gap. The CDR3 runs to 14 residues. Germline CDR1 SGHRS, CDR2 YFSETQ. The chain couples TRBV5-1 to TRBJ2-3; D is possibly TRBD1 (6 bases). This clonotype was obtained from a man in his late teens or twenties who received the YFV17D yellow fever vaccine. The input for sequencing was CD4+ T cells sorted from PBMCs, taken around 10 days after the first yellow fever vaccination. The chain's CDR3 is CASSPAAGADTQYF. In DNA, the CDR3 is TGCGCCAGCAGTCCGGCCGCAGGGGCCGACACGCAGTATTTT.